This T cell receptor (beta chain) was sequenced for a study of blood T cells in healthy people across ages. Germline V lookup: CDR1 LNHDA, CDR2 SQIVND (reference sequence). Trimming took off 2 bases at V and 6 bases at J, with 5 bases between the two ends. This CDR3 region has 12 residues. This clonotype was seen more than once but under ten times. Using a J-beta primer mix together with a sample-barcoded 5' primer, a second PCR was run for 7 to 11 cycles. A template-switch adaptor with 12 random nucleotides tagged each cDNA molecule. MiXCR, applied by TCRdb to the 5' RACE reads, yields one record per CDR3 protein. The sample includes 550,000 to 650,000 distinct CDR3 sequences, about 27% of them seen just once. These same data were also listed under a study on T cells of mothers and their children.

The rearrangement joins TRBV19 to TRBJ2-1; D is ambiguous. This receptor was taken from a boy aged 2-9 years in good health. Sequencing was done on a sample of blood. The CDR3 DNA reads TGTGCCAGTAGTATATTGCCCAATGAGCAGTTCTTC. This gives the protein CASSILPNEQFF.